This T cell receptor beta chain was recovered during a study of blood T cell repertoires in COVID-19. Study context: Some COVID-19 samples were acute and others convalescent; all came from the United States, Italy and Spain. T cells, B-cell-depleted T cells, or PBMCs supplied cDNA or gDNA.

The V gene's germline CDR1 is MGHDK and CDR2 SYGVNS. Trimming shortened V by 1 base and J by 4 bases, and 11 bases separated the two germline ends. This CDR3 has 15 amino acids. Assay: immunoSEQ multiplex PCR; the TCRdb copy retains only in-frame clones and omits some. The sample consists of approximately 440,000 clones, 80% to 95% of them appearing once. In Cohort 3, a recovered donor had either two negative PCRs, clearance, or symptom resolution. This receptor was identified in a man between 18 and 35 years old who had recovered from COVID-19. V usage is TRBV25-1 and J usage is TRBJ1-3; D is uncertain. Sequences were obtained from PBMCs or T cells enriched from blood (not recorded which). The CDR3 spells CASSESGRRGNTIYF. The CDR3 DNA follows: TGTGCCAGCAGTGAATCGGGTAGACGGGGAAACACCATATATTTT.